The next 28 T cell receptor beta chains were all read from a single sample in a study of blood T cells in healthy people across ages. The authors ran a second PCR of roughly 6 to 11 cycles using a sample-barcoded 5' primer and a J-beta primer mix. Each CDR3 protein is one row after TCRdb ran MiXCR on the 5' RACE reads. The table shows roughly 680,000 distinct CDR3 sequences, with 49% occurring only once. What was sequenced was blood. All receptors derive from a woman aged 60-75 years in good health.

The chain joins TRBV7-9 to TRBJ2-7; 7 nucleotides match TRBD2. The DNA end favors TRBJ2-5, so the J call may be wrong. This CDR3 has 18 amino acids. Germline V gene sequence: CDR1 SEHNR, CDR2 FQNEAQ (reference sequence). The CDR3 loop is CASALLGAGTNPQETQYF. The CDR3 DNA is TGTGCCAGCGCTCTCTTAGGAGCGGGGACTAACCCACAAGAGACCCAGTACTTC.

This clonotype has only a few counts. The rearrangement joins TRBV5-1 to TRBJ2-1, with 12 bases matching TRBD2. Germline CDR1 SGHRS, CDR2 YFSETQ. The CDR3 length is 17 residues. Trimming at V came to 0 bases and at J to 9 bases, leaving 10 bases not matched to a gene. The CDR3, as DNA: TGCGCCAGCAGCTTGGCCCTGACTAGCGGGGGTGTAGGTGAGCAGTTCTTC. It translates to CASSLALTSGGVGEQFF.

The chain employs TRBV5-5 and TRBJ2-7; D not resolved. CDR1 SGHKS and CDR2 YYEKEE come from the germline V gene (reference sequence). The CDR3 spans 13 residues. Trimming took 4 bases from V and 3 from J, leaving 11 bases between them. The CDR3 bases are TGTGCCAGCAGCCCCCGCATACTCTACGAGCAGTACTTC. This gives the protein CASSPRILYEQYF.

The rearrangement links TRBV20-1 to TRBJ2-3, with 12 positions matching TRBD2. CDR3 length: 14 residues. The V and J ends lost 6 bases and 4 bases, in that order; junction bases with no gene match: 5. Germline lookup yields CDR1 DFQATT and CDR2 SNEGSKA (reference sequence). The CDR3 nucleotides are TGCAGTGCGAGACTAGCGGGAGACCCAGATACGCAGTATTTT. Its protein product is CSARLAGDPDTQYF.

The CDR3 loop reads CASNEGPQRNQPQHF. CDR3 sequence (DNA): TGTGCCAGCAACGAGGGTCCCCAGCGGAATCAGCCCCAGCATTTT. The J gene is TRBJ1-5, the V gene TRBV2; D unclear. The CDR3 loop spans 15 amino acids. CDR1 and CDR2 (germline): SNHLY, FYNNEI. V was clipped by 7 bases and J by 4 bases, with 17 bases between them.

This clonotype appeared a few times. The chain is built from TRBV5-1 and TRBJ2-5; maybe TRBD1 (5 bases). Germline values: CDR1 SGHRS, CDR2 YFSETQ. V was cut by 0 bases and J by 3 bases, with 9 bases left in between. The length of the CDR3 is 14 residues. The CDR3: CASSLAGREETQYF. Written as DNA, the CDR3 is TGCGCCAGCAGCTTGGCGGGCAGGGAAGAGACCCAGTACTTC.

The chain links TRBV3-1 to TRBJ2-7, with 12 bases identical to TRBD1. Trimming took 2 bases from V and 5 from J; bases not matched to a gene: 16. Germline assignment: CDR1 LGHDT and CDR2 YNNKEL (reference sequence). The CDR3 consists of 19 residues. The CDR3 sequence: CASSQKLRLIGTGGDEQYF. In DNA, the CDR3 is TGTGCCAGCAGCCAAAAACTTCGACTGATTGGGACAGGGGGCGACGAGCAGTACTTC.

This chain joins TRBV5-1 and TRBJ2-7; weak D call: TRBD2 (6 bases). The germline gives CDR1 SGHRS, CDR2 YFSETQ. The V end was cut by 3 bases, the J end by 2 bases, with 15 bases between. This CDR3 spans 15 amino acids. The CDR3 is CASSWSGGKTYEQYF. Written as DNA, the CDR3 is TGCGCCAGCAGCTGGAGCGGCGGGAAAACCTACGAGCAGTACTTC.

The chain employs TRBV6-1 and TRBJ2-1; 7 nucleotides align to TRBD2. This CDR3 contains 14 residues. V dropped 4 bases and J dropped 5; count of bases not matched to a gene: 5. Germline CDR1 and CDR2: MNHNS and SASEGT. The CDR3, as DNA: TGTGCCAGCAGTGTGGCGGGAGAGGACAATGAGCAGTTCTTC. Translation: CASSVAGEDNEQFF.

Regarding this clonotype: One junction end disagrees with the germline gene, perhaps due to a read error. The rearrangement joins TRBV7-2 to TRBJ2-6; no firm D call. The CDR3 runs to 15 residues. From germline, CDR1 is SGHTA and CDR2 FQGNSA. The CDR3 DNA sequence: TGTGCCGGCAGCTTAGGCCGCCCAGGGGCCAACGTCCTGACTTTC. Its translation: CAGSLGRPGANVLTF.

The J gene is TRBJ2-5, the V gene TRBV7-9; D is undetermined. Germline assignment: CDR1 SEHNR and CDR2 FQNEAQ (reference sequence). The CDR3 runs 12 residues. V lost 2 bases, J lost 11 bases, and 12 bases lay in between. DNA of the CDR3: TGTGCCAGCAGCTTATTTCTTGAAGAGCAGTACTTC. Amino acid sequence: CASSLFLEEQYF. The variable domain in full, with the rest retrieved from reference TRBV7-9 and TRBJ2-5, is DTGVSQNPRHKITKRGQNVTFRCDPISEHNRLYWYRQTLGQGPEFLTYFQNEAQLEKSRLLSDRFSAERPKGSFSTLEIQRTEQGDSAMYLCASSLFLEEQYFGPGTRLLVL.

This clonotype appeared a few times. V usage is TRBV3-1 and J usage is TRBJ2-5; no definite D call. CDR1 LGHDT and CDR2 YNNKEL come from the germline V gene (reference sequence). There are 12 residues in the CDR3. V was trimmed by 4 bases and J by 5 bases, leaving 8 bases between them. As DNA, the CDR3 is TGTGCCAGCAGCCGGAGAGAGGAGACCCAGTACTTC. It encodes CASSRREETQYF.

The chain combines TRBV20-1 with TRBJ1-5; 7 bases align to TRBD1. Judging by the DNA end, TRBJ2-3 fits better; the J call may be wrong. CDR1 is DFQATT and CDR2 is SNEGSKA in the germline V gene (reference sequence). This CDR3 contains 14 residues. The chain's CDR3 is CSASEGAQNQPQYF. The CDR3 DNA reads TGCAGTGCTAGCGAGGGGGCTCAGAATCAGCCCCAGTATTTT.

This clonotype was recorded a few times. The rearrangement uses TRBV7-3 and TRBJ2-7, with 8 bases fitting TRBD2. There are 14 residues in the CDR3. V lost 5 bases to trimming and J lost 5 bases; unmatched junction nucleotides: 8. Germline CDR1 SGHTA, CDR2 FQGTGA. This CDR3 is CASSPQPGLDEQYF. The DNA of the CDR3 is TGTGCCAGCAGCCCGCAGCCGGGACTAGACGAGCAGTACTTC.

The CDR3 region is CSARSRQDATNEKLFF. The CDR3 DNA follows: TGCAGTGCTAGGTCCCGACAGGACGCAACTAATGAAAAACTGTTTTTT. The rearrangement joins TRBV20-1 to TRBJ1-4, with D possibly TRBD1 on 6 matching bases. The germline CDR1 and CDR2 sequences are DFQATT and SNEGSKA (reference sequence). The CDR3 has 16 amino acids. With 3 bases removed from V and 0 bases from J, the gap between germline ends came to 14 bases.

The chain has TRBV7-2 and TRBJ1-6, with TRBD1 as a possible D gene (6 bases). Germline values: CDR1 SGHTA, CDR2 FQGNSA. V was clipped by 5 bases and J by 6 bases, with 11 bases between them. There are 14 residues in the CDR3. The CDR3 here is CASSNRVVNSPLHF. In DNA form, the CDR3 reads TGTGCCAGCAGCAACAGGGTGGTTAATTCACCCCTCCACTTT.

CDR3 nucleotide sequence: TGTGCCAGTAGCCCTGCCGGGACAGGGGTGTACGAGCAGTACTTC. The encoded protein is CASSPAGTGVYEQYF. The chain is built from TRBV19 and TRBJ2-7, with 10 bases matching TRBD1. Germline CDR1 and CDR2: LNHDA and SQIVND (reference sequence). The trim removed 6 bases at V and 4 bases at J, leaving 9 bases unmatched. The CDR3 is 15 amino acids.

V gene TRBV28 combines with J gene TRBJ2-1; D gene ambiguous. V gave up 3 bases and J gave up 8 bases, with 14 bases separating them. CDR3 length: 14 amino acids. CDR1 and CDR2 (germline): MDHEN, SYDVKM. The CDR3 is CASSFRVKVDEQFF. CDR3 bases: TGTGCCAGCAGTTTTCGGGTTAAAGTCGATGAGCAGTTCTTC.

The V and J genes are TRBV14 and TRBJ2-1; D possibly corresponds to TRBD2 (5 bases). Germline CDR1 is SGHDN and CDR2 is FVKESK. The ends were cut back, 5 bases at V and 0 bases at J, with 11 bases in the middle. This CDR3 region has 15 residues. In DNA form, the CDR3 reads TGTGCCAGCAGCTCATTAGCGCACTCCTACAATGAGCAGTTCTTC. It codes for CASSSLAHSYNEQFF.

The chain employs TRBV20-1 and TRBJ1-5; 8 bases fit TRBD1. The J segment lost 0 bases and the V segment lost 4 bases, leaving 5 bases of the junction unmatched. The length of the CDR3 is 15 residues. CDR1 DFQATT and CDR2 SNEGSKA come from the germline V gene (reference sequence). The CDR3 bases are TGCAGTGCTATTCGGGACAGGTTTAGCAATCAGCCCCAGCATTTT. Protein: CSAIRDRFSNQPQHF.

This chain joins TRBV7-2 and TRBJ2-7; D may be TRBD1 (5 bases). V was shortened by 5 bases and J by 6 bases, with 20 bases between the two germline ends. CDR1 and CDR2 (germline): SGHTA, FQGNSA. The CDR3 is 15 residues long. In nucleotides, the CDR3 is TGTGCCAGCAGCCCCATGCAGGGCCTCCCAACCGAGCAGTACTTC. Its protein is CASSPMQGLPTEQYF.

The chain combines TRBV7-2 with TRBJ2-1, with 7 bases lining up with TRBD1. Germline values: CDR1 SGHTA, CDR2 FQGNSA. J lost 9 bases, V lost 8 bases, and 16 bases had no gene match. The CDR3 extends over 15 amino acids. In nucleotides, the CDR3 is TGTGCCAGCGACCCTGGGCACAGGGGTCGTGGTGAGCAGTTCTTC. This translates into CASDPGHRGRGEQFF.

The chain recombines TRBV6-1 with TRBJ2-5; 7 positions agree with TRBD2. The trim removed 10 bases at V and 4 bases at J, leaving 18 bases unmatched. The CDR3 has 16 residues. In germline, CDR1 is MNHNS, CDR2 SASEGT. The CDR3 nucleotides read TGTGCCACTTACTCAGCGGGACTCCTCTCGACAGAGACCCAGTACTTC. It specifies CATYSAGLLSTETQYF.

The gene calls are TRBV2 and TRBJ2-5, with a possible D match to TRBD2 (6 bases). The CDR3 is 13 amino acids. Between the trimmed V and J ends, which lost 6 bases and 2 bases, there was a span of 10 bases. Germline CDR1 is SNHLY and CDR2 is FYNNEI. In DNA form, the CDR3 reads TGTGCCAGCAGACGGGACTTTCAAGAGACCCAGTACTTC. Protein sequence: CASRRDFQETQYF. The whole variable domain, remainder taken from reference TRBV2 and TRBJ2-5, is EPEVTQTPSHQVTQMGQEVILRCVPISNHLYFYWYRQILGQKVEFLVSFYNNEISEKSEIFDDQFSVERPDGSNFTLKIRSTKLEDSAMYFCASRRDFQETQYFGPGTRLLVL.

This clonotype occurred once. The J gene is TRBJ2-4, the V gene TRBV9; 7 positions agree with TRBD2. The V gene's germline CDR1 is SGDLS and CDR2 YYNGEE. CDR3 size: 17 residues. Germline trimming cut 1 base from V and 3 bases from J; bases unmatched to any gene: 10. In DNA, the CDR3 is TGTGCCAGCAGCGTAAATACCGGGGGGTTAGGCAAAAACATTCAGTACTTC. This translates into CASSVNTGGLGKNIQYF.

Only a few counts were recorded for this clonotype. V and J are TRBV6-2 or TRBV6-3 and TRBJ2-1; no clear D gene. Germline CDR1 and CDR2: MNHEY and SVGEGT. The CDR3 sequence is 14 residues long. Trimming took 2 bases from V and 8 from J, leaving 13 bases between them. CDR3 protein: CASSYPALRHEQFF. The CDR3 DNA is TGTGCCAGCAGTTACCCGGCCCTCCGGCATGAGCAGTTCTTC.

The rearrangement joins TRBV4-3 to TRBJ2-3; TRBD2 might be the D (6 bases). Germline V gene data show CDR1 as LGHNA and CDR2 as YSLEER. The CDR3 loop spans 16 amino acids. The germline V and J ends were trimmed by 0 bases and 3 bases, with 13 bases remaining between them. Written as DNA, the CDR3 is TGCGCCAGCAGCCAAGATTCATGGGGGAGGACAGATACGCAGTATTTT. Translation: CASSQDSWGRTDTQYF.

CDR3 sequence: CASSIMGLAGANEQFF. CDR3 coding DNA: TGTGCCAGCAGCATTATGGGACTAGCGGGAGCGAATGAGCAGTTCTTC. The rearrangement joins TRBV7-2 to TRBJ2-1; the match to TRBD2 covers 14 bases. CDR1 is SGHTA and CDR2 is FQGNSA in the germline V gene. The CDR3 is 16 residues long. Trimming at V came to 5 bases and at J to 7 bases, leaving 7 bases not matched to a gene.